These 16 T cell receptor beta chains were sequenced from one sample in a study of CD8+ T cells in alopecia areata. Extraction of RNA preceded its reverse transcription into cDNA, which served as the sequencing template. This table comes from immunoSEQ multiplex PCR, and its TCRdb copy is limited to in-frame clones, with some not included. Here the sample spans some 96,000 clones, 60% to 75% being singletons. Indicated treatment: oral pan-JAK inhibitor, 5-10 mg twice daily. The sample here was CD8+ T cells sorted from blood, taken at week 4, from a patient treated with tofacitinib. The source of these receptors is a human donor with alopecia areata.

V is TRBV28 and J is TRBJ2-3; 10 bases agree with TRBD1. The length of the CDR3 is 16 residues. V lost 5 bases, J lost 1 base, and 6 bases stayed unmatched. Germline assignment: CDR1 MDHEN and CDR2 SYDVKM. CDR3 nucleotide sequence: TGTGCCAGCAGTCCCGGACAGGGGGTAGGCACAGATACGCAGTATTTT. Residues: CASSPGQGVGTDTQYF.

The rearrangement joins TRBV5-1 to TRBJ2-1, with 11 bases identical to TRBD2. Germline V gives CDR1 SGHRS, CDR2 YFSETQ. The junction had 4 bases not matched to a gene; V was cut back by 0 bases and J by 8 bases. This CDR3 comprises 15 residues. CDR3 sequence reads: CASSLALAGGHEQFF. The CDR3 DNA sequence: TGCGCCAGCAGCTTGGCCCTAGCGGGAGGCCATGAGCAGTTCTTC. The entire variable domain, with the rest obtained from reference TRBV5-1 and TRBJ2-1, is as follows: KAGVTQTPRYLIKTRGQQVTLSCSPISGHRSVSWYQQTPGQGLQFLFEYFSETQRNKGNFPGRFSGRQFSNSRSEMNVSTLELGDSALYLCASSLALAGGHEQFFGPGTRLTVL.

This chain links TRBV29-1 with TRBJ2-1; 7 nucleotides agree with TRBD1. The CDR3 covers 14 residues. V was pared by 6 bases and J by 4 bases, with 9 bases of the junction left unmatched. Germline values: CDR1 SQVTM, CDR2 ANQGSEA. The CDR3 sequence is CSVTPGGWYNEQFF. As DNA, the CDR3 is TGCAGCGTGACGCCAGGGGGTTGGTACAATGAGCAGTTCTTC.

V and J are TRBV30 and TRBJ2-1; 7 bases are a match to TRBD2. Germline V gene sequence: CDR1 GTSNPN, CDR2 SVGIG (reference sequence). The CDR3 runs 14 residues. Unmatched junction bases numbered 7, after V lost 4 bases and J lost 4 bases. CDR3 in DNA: TGTGCCTGGATTGAACCTAGCGGTTACAATGAGCAGTTCTTC. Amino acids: CAWIEPSGYNEQFF.

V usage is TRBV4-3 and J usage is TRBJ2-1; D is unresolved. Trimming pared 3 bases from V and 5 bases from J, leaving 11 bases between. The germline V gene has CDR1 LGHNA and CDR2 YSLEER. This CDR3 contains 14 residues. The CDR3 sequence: CASSHSGRDNEQFF. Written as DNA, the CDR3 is TGCGCCAGCAGCCATTCTGGACGGGACAATGAGCAGTTCTTC.

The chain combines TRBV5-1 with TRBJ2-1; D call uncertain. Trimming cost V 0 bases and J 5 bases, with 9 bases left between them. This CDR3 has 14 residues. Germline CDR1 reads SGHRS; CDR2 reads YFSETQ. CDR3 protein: CASSLALINNEQFF. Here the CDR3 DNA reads TGCGCCAGCAGCTTGGCGTTGATAAACAATGAGCAGTTCTTC.

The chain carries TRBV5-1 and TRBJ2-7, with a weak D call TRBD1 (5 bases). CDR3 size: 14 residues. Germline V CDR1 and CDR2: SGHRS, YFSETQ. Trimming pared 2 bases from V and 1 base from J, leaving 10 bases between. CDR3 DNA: TGCGCCAGCAGCTTACTACAGGTATCCTACGAGCAGTACTTC. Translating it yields CASSLLQVSYEQYF. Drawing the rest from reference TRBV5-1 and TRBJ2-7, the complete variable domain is KAGVTQTPRYLIKTRGQQVTLSCSPISGHRSVSWYQQTPGQGLQFLFEYFSETQRNKGNFPGRFSGRQFSNSRSEMNVSTLELGDSALYLCASSLLQVSYEQYFGPGTRLTVT.

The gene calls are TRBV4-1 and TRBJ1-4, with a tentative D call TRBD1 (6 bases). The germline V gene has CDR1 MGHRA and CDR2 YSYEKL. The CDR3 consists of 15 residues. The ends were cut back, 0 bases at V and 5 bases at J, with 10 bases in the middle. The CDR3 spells CASSQDLQGNEKLFF. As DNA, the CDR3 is TGCGCCAGCAGCCAAGACTTGCAGGGGAATGAAAAACTGTTTTTT.

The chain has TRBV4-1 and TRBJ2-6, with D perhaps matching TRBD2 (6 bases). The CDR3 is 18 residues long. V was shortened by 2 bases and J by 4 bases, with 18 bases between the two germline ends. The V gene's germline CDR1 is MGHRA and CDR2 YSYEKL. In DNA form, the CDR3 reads TGCGCCAGCAGCCAAAGAGACGTCGGGGGTGCCGGGGCCAACGTCCTGACTTTC. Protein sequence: CASSQRDVGGAGANVLTF.

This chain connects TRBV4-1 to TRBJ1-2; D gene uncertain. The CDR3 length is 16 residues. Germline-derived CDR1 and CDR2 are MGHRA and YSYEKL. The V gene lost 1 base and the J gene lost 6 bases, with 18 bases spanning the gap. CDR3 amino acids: CASSQAGTGIGHGYTF. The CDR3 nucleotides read TGCGCCAGCAGCCAAGCAGGAACGGGGATTGGGCATGGCTACACCTTC.

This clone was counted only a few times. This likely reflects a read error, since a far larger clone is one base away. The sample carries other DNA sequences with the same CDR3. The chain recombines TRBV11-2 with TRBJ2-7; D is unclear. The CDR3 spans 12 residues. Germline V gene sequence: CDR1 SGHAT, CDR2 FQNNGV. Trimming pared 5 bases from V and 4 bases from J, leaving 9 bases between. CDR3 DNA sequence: TGTGCCAGCAGCCAAGATAGTTACGAGCAGTACTTC. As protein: CASSQDSYEQYF. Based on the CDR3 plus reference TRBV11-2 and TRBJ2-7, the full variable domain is EAGVAQSPRYKIIEKRQSVAFWCNPISGHATLYWYQQILGQGPKLLIQFQNNGVVDDSQLPKDRFSAERLKGVDSTLKIQPAKLEDSAVYLCASSQDSYEQYFGPGTRLTVT.

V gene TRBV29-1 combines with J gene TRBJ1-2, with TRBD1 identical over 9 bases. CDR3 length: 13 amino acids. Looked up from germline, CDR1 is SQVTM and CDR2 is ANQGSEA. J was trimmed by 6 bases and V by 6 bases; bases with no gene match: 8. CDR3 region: CSVADRGVDGYTF. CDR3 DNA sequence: TGCAGCGTGGCGGACAGGGGCGTGGATGGCTACACCTTC.

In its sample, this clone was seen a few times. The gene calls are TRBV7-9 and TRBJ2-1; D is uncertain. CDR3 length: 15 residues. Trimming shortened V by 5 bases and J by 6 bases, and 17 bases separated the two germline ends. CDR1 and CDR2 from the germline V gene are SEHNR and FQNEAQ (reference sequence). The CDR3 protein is CASSTQELGPNEQFF. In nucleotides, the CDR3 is TGTGCCAGCAGCACTCAGGAGCTCGGGCCCAATGAGCAGTTCTTC.

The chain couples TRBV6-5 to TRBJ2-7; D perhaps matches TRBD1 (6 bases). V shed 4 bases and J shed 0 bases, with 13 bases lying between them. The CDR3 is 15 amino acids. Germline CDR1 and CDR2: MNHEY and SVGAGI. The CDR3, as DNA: TGTGCCAGCAGTTTCTCAACAGGGCCCTCCTACGAGCAGTACTTC. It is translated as CASSFSTGPSYEQYF.

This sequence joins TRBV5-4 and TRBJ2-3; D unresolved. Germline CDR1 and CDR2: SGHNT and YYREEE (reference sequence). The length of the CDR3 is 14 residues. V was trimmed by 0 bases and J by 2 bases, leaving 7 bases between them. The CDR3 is CASSLAVPTDTQYF. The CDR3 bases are TGTGCCAGCAGCTTGGCAGTCCCCACAGATACGCAGTATTTT.

Here the CDR3 DNA reads TGTGCCAGCAGTGTAGGCCCCAGCTCCTACGAGCAGTACTTC. Translation gives CASSVGPSSYEQYF. This chain joins TRBV2 and TRBJ2-7; no reliable D call. This CDR3 has 14 residues. CDR1 SNHLY and CDR2 FYNNEI come from the germline V gene. V was cut by 4 bases and J by 0 bases, with 10 bases left in between.